This TCR beta chain derives from a study of Ad26.COV2.S vaccination and SARS-CoV-2 variants. Study background: Donor got 5x10^10 or 1x10^11 viral particles of Ad26.COV2.S. General study results and limits: Higher spike-specific TCR breadth was found in vaccine recipients than in placebo recipients.

This sample's treatment: roughly 19 received Ad26.COV2.S at low or high dose, single or two shots; about 5 received placebo; per-sample allocation not given. Vaccine and placebo recipients were sampled on day 63 after the first injection. At a Boston site, the person donating was an adult of 18-55 years. In the vaccine, an Ad26 vector expressed the SARS-CoV-2 spike of the Wuhan strain. The CDR3 is made up of 14 amino acids. Per the germline V gene, CDR1 is SGHRS and CDR2 is YFSETQ. The ends lost 0 bases at V and 6 bases at J; junction bases unmatched: 3. Regarding this clone: Its specificity is unknown.

Profiling relied on immunoSEQ multiplex PCR, and the TCRdb table lists in-frame clones only, not all of them. Of roughly 420,000 clones listed, 70% to 90% are singletons. The sequence was obtained from a person aged 18-60 years who received the Ad26.COV2.S COVID-19 vaccine or a placebo. The sample in question was peripheral blood, obtained in a trial of Ad26.COV2.S vaccine versus placebo. This chain uses TRBV5-1 with TRBJ2-1; 7 nucleotides align to TRBD2. CDR3 loop: CASSLGLAINEQFF. The CDR3 nucleotides read TGCGCCAGCAGCTTGGGACTAGCAATCAATGAGCAGTTCTTC.